This T cell receptor beta chain came from a study of blood T cell repertoires in COVID-19. This table comes from immunoSEQ multiplex PCR, and its TCRdb copy is limited to in-frame clones, with some not included. The sample yields 100,000 or so clones, roughly 92% seen once. V lost 5 bases and J 7 bases, leaving 8 bases between the germline ends. Germline loops: CDR1 LGHDT, CDR2 YNNKEL (reference sequence). This CDR3 region has 11 residues. The sample consisted of peripheral blood. The clonotype originates from a man aged 45-60 years with active COVID-19. The J gene is TRBJ1-1, the V gene TRBV3-1 (or the pseudogene TRBV3-2), with D unresolved. CDR3 residues: CASSGGLEAFF. Written as DNA, the CDR3 is TGTGCCAGCAGCGGAGGGCTTGAAGCTTTCTTT.